This T cell receptor (beta chain) derives from a study of PD-L1 blockade in urothelial cancer. About the study: Bladder-origin urothelial cancer in males covered about 90% of the roughly 30 patients. Analysis of the blood was performed 3 weeks (second dose) and 6 weeks after treatment start. Prior regimens of chemotherapy numbered 0 to 3 per patient. Median blood clonality was around 0.074, with 75,000 to 90,000 unique TCRs.

The V and J ends lost 7 bases and 0 bases, in that order; junction bases with no gene match: 3. Germline V gene sequence: CDR1 ENHRY, CDR2 SYGVKD. The CDR3 is 15 residues long. The repertoire was sequenced with immunoSEQ multiplex PCR; TCRdb's copy has only in-frame clones and lacks some. Here the sample spans fewer than 30,000 clones, almost 85% being singletons. The sequenced sample was PBMCs, obtained around atezolizumab (anti-PD-L1) treatment. This TCR was recovered from a man aged 70-80 years with urothelial cancer. The chain links TRBV10-3 to TRBJ2-3; 11 positions agree with TRBD2. CDR3 amino acids: CAITRTSGSTDTQYF. For the CDR3, the DNA is TGTGCCATCACACGGACTAGCGGGAGCACAGATACGCAGTATTTT.